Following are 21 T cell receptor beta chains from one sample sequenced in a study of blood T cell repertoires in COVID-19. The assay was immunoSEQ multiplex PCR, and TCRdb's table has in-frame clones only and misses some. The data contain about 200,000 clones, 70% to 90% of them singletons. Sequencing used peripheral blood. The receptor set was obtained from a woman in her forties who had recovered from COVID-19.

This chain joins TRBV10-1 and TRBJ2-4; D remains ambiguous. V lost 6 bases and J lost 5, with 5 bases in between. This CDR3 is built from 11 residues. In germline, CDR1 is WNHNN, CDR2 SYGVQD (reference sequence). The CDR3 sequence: CASRGENIQYF. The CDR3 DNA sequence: TGCGCCAGCAGGGGCGAAAACATTCAGTACTTC.

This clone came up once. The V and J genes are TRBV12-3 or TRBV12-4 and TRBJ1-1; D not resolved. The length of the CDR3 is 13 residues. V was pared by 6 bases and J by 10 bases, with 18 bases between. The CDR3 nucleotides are TGTGCCAGCAGCCTCGGGGAGGCGGGTCGAGCTTTCTTT. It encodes CASSLGEAGRAFF.

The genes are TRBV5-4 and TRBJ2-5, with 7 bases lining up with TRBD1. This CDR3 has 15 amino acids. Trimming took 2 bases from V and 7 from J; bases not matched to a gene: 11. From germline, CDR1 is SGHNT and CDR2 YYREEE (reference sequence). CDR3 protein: CASSFFGTVRGTQYF. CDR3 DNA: TGTGCCAGCAGCTTCTTCGGGACAGTCCGTGGGACCCAGTACTTC.

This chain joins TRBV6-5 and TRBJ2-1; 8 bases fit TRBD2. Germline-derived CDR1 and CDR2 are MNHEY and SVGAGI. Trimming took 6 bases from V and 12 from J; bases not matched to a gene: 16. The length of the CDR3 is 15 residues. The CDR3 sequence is CASSPGTSLSRWQFF. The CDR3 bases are TGTGCCAGCAGCCCCGGGACTAGTCTTTCTAGGTGGCAGTTCTTC.

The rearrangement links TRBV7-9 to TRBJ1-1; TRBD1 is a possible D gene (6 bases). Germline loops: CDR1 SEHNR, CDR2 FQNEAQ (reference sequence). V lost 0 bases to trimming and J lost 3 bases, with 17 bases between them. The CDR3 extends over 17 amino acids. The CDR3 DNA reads TGTGCCAGCAGCTTAGCCCTAACCGGGACACCCGACACTGAAGCTTTCTTT. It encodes CASSLALTGTPDTEAFF.

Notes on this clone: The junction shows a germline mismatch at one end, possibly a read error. The CDR3 spells CASSRWAASSEQYF. The CDR3 bases are TGTGCCAGTAGTAGGTGGGCTGCTTCCTCCGAGCAGTACTTC. V is TRBV19 and J is TRBJ2-7; no reliable D call. This CDR3 region has 14 residues. Germline V gives CDR1 LNHDA, CDR2 SQIVND (reference sequence).

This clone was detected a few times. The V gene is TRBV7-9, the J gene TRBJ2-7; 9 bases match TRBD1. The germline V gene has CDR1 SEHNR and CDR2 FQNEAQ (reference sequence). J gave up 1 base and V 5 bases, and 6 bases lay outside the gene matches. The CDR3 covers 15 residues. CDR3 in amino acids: CASSRRTGASYEQYF. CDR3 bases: TGTGCCAGCAGCCGTCGGACAGGGGCGTCCTACGAGCAGTACTTC.

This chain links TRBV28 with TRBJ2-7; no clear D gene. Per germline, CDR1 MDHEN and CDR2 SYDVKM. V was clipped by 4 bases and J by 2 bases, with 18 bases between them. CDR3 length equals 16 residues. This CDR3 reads CASSSEGKRLAYEQYF. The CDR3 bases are TGTGCCAGCAGTTCCGAAGGAAAGAGGTTAGCCTACGAGCAGTACTTC.

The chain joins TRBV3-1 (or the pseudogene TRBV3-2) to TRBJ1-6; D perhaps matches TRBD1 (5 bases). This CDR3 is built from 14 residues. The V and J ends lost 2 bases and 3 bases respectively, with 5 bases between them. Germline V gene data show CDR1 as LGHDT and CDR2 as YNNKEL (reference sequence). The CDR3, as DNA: TGTGCCAGCAGCCAAAGGGGCTATAATTCACCCCTCCACTTT. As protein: CASSQRGYNSPLHF.

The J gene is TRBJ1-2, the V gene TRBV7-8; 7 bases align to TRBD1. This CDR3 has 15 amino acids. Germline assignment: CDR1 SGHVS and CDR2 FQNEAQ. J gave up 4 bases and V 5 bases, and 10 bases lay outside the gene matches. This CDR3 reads CASSEGQPEAYGYTF. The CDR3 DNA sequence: TGTGCCAGCAGCGAGGGACAGCCTGAGGCCTATGGCTACACCTTC.

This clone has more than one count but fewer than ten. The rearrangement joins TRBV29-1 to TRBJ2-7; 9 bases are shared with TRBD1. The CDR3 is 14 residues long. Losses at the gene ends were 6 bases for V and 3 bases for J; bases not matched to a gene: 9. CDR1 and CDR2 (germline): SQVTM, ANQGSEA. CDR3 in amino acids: CSVRTGTGNYEQYF. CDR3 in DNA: TGCAGCGTCCGAACCGGGACAGGGAACTACGAGCAGTACTTC.

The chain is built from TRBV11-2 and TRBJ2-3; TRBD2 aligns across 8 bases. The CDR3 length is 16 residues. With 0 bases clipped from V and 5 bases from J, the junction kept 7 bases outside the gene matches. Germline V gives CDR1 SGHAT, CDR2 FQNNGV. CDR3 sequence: CASSLDGAGGKDTQYF. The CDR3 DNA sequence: TGTGCCAGCAGCTTAGATGGGGCGGGAGGTAAAGATACGCAGTATTTT. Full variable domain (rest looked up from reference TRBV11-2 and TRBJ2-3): EAGVAQSPRYKIIEKRQSVAFWCNPISGHATLYWYQQILGQGPKLLIQFQNNGVVDDSQLPKDRFSAERLKGVDSTLKIQPAKLEDSAVYLCASSLDGAGGKDTQYFGPGTRLTVL.

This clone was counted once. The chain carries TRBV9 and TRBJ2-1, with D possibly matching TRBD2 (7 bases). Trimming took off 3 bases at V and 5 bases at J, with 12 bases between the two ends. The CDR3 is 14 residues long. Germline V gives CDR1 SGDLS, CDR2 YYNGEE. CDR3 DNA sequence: TGTGCCAGCAGCGAGGGGGGGACCCACAATGAGCAGTTCTTC. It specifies CASSEGGTHNEQFF.

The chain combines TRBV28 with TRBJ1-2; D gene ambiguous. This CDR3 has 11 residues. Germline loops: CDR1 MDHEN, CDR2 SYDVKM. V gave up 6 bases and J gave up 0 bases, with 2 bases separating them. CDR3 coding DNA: TGTGCCAGCAGCTCTAACTATGGCTACACCTTC. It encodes CASSSNYGYTF.

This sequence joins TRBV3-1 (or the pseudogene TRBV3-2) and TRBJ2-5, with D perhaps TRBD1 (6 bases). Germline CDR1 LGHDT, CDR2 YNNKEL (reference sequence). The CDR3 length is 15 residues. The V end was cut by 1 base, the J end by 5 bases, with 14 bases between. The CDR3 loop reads CASSQVLGGTETQYF. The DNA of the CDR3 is TGTGCCAGCAGCCAAGTTTTAGGGGGAACGGAGACCCAGTACTTC.

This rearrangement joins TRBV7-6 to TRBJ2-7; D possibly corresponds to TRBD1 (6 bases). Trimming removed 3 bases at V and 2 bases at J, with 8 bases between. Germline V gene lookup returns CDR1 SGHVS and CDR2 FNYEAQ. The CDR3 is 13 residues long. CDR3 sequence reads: CASSLDSTYEQYF. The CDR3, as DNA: TGTGCCAGCAGCTTGGACAGCACCTACGAGCAGTACTTC.

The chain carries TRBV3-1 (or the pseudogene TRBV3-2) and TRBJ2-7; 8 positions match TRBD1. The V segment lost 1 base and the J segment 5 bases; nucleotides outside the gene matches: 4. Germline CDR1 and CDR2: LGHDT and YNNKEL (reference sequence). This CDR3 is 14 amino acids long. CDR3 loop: CASSQGGQDHEQYF. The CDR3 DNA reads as TGTGCCAGCAGCCAAGGGGGACAGGATCACGAGCAGTACTTC.

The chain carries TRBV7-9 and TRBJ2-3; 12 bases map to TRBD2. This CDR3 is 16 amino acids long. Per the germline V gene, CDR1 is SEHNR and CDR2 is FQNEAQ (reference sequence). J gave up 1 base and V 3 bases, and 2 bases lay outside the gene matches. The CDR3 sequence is CASSFLAGGGTDTQYF. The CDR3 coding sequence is TGTGCCAGCAGCTTCCTAGCGGGAGGGGGCACAGATACGCAGTATTTT. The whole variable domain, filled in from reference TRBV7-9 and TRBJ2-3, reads DTGVSQNPRHKITKRGQNVTFRCDPISEHNRLYWYRQTLGQGPEFLTYFQNEAQLEKSRLLSDRFSAERPKGSFSTLEIQRTEQGDSAMYLCASSFLAGGGTDTQYFGPGTRLTVL.

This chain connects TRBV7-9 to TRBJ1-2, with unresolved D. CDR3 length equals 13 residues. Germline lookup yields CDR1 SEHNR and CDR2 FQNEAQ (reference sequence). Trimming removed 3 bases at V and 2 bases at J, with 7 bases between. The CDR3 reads CASSFEGNYGYTF. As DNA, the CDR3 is TGTGCCAGCAGCTTCGAGGGAAACTATGGCTACACCTTC.

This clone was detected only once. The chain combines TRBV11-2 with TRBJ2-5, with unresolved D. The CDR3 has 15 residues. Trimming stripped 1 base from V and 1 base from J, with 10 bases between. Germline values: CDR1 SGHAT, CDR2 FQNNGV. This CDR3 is CASSLAGTGQETQYF. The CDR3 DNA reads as TGTGCCAGCAGCTTAGCGGGTACGGGCCAAGAGACCCAGTACTTC. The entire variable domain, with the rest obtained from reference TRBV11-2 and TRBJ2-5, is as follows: EAGVAQSPRYKIIEKRQSVAFWCNPISGHATLYWYQQILGQGPKLLIQFQNNGVVDDSQLPKDRFSAERLKGVDSTLKIQPAKLEDSAVYLCASSLAGTGQETQYFGPGTRLLVL.

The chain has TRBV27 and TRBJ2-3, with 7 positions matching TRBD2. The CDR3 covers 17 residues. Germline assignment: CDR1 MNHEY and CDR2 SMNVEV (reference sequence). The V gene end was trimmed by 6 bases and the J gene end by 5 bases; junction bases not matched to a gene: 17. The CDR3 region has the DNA TGTGCCAGCAGGAGGTTGGACGCGGGAGAGAGGGGAGATACGCAGTATTTT. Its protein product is CASRRLDAGERGDTQYF.